The rows below give T cell receptor beta chains drawn from one sample of a study of blood T cells in healthy people across ages. One entry per CDR3 protein, called by TCRdb with MiXCR from the 5' RACE reads. The sample lists about 1.1 million distinct CDR3 sequences, 35% to 40% occurring once. The sample consisted of blood. The receptor source for this set is a man aged 18 to 30 in good health. Each CDR3 is given without its conserved first and last residue. Each record gives: V gene, J gene, CDR3 protein.

>TRBV7-2|TRBJ1-2
ASSFGQAQSSYGYT
>TRBV12-5|TRBJ2-7
ASGPMTYEQY
>TRBV25-1|TRBJ2-2
ASSPDPGQDETNTGELF
>TRBV29-1|TRBJ2-3
SVPTGSDTQY
>TRBV25-1|TRBJ1-2
ASSEYSVSGYT
>TRBV5-1|TRBJ2-1
ASSLETGGNEQF
>TRBV10-3|TRBJ1-2
AISVWRAPQDGYT
>TRBV3-1|TRBJ1-5
ASSQDKGGYGQPQH
>TRBV5-6|TRBJ2-5
ASSLVTLGTDQETQY
>TRBV6-1|TRBJ2-7
ASSEGQVDYEQY
>TRBV28|TRBJ2-1
ASRSQYGENEQF
>TRBV18|TRBJ1-4
ASSPTDEKLF
>TRBV6-6|TRBJ2-1
ASSYRHNEQF
>TRBV29-1|TRBJ1-4
SVVRGVGEKLF
>TRBV12-3/TRBV12-4|TRBJ2-2
ASSLAPDTGELF
>TRBV7-2|TRBJ2-1
VSSVVGTGNEQF
>TRBV20-1|TRBJ2-1
SATDRQGVGNEQF
>TRBV30|TRBJ2-1
AWSRPGQGNHEQF
>TRBV29-1|TRBJ2-1
SVSGGQSSYNEQF
>TRBV29-1|TRBJ1-2
SAAGGGYGYT
>TRBV5-1|TRBJ1-2
ASSPRRTNNGYT
>TRBV6-2/TRBV6-3|TRBJ1-2
ASSPRQGRYGYT
>TRBV3-1|TRBJ1-5
ASSQVANQPQH
>TRBV12-3/TRBV12-4|TRBJ2-7
ASSSTGLTYEQY
>TRBV9|TRBJ1-2
ASSVGHRDGYT
>TRBV2|-
ANRQDRFAHEQY
>TRBV3-1|TRBJ2-1
ASSQFRQSEQF
>TRBV20-1|TRBJ1-4
SAGGDGSREKLF
>TRBV20-1|TRBJ2-4
SAREASGDIQY
>TRBV18|TRBJ2-2
ASSPLLGELF
>TRBV27|TRBJ2-5
ASKLGVKETQY
>TRBV10-3|TRBJ2-3
AISEGGSYTDTQY
>TRBV5-1|TRBJ1-4
ASSLPGQGSEKLF
>TRBV9|TRBJ1-5
ATEEGHWNQPQH
>TRBV9|TRBJ2-1
ASSVVGGLYNEQF
>TRBV6-5|TRBJ1-4
ASSYSKGAEKLF
>TRBV4-3|TRBJ1-4
ASSPTGKTGVTNEKLF
>TRBV6-5|TRBJ2-7
ASRPAGGRYNEQY
>TRBV7-3|TRBJ2-2
ASSLTVQGGRTGELF
>TRBV27|TRBJ1-6
ASSTTGFPSPLH
>TRBV6-5|TRBJ1-2
ASSWDNSNYGYT
>TRBV7-3|TRBJ2-3
ASSLKASGGLTDTQY
>TRBV7-2|TRBJ1-4
ASSSRGWDEKLF
>TRBV27|TRBJ1-5
ASSSGGGVQPQH
>TRBV27|TRBJ1-5
ASSPLTGTGDQPQH
>TRBV12-3/TRBV12-4|TRBJ2-3
ASSPTLGGTDTQY
>TRBV10-3|TRBJ2-1
AISARTSGDRYNEQF
>TRBV25-1|TRBJ1-1
ASSGPLGTDVTEAF
>TRBV9|-
ASSVEQGAYEQY
>TRBV6-2/TRBV6-3|-
ASSAGTQY
>TRBV20-1|TRBJ2-5
SASAPTSGALNDETQY
>TRBV20-1|TRBJ1-5
SARGRDRDHQPQH
>TRBV9|TRBJ2-3
ASSVDQNPTDTQY
>TRBV29-1|TRBJ2-1
SVGIRLANNEQF